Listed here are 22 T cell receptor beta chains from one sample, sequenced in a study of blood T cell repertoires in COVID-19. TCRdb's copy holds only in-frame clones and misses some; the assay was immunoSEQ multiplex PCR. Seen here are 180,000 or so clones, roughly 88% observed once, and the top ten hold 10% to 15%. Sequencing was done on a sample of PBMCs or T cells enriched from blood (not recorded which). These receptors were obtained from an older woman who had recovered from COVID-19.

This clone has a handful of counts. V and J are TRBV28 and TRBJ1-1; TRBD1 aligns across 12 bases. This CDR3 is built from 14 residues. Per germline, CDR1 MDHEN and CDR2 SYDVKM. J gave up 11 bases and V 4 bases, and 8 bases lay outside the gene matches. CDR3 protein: CASSSPGQGALAFF. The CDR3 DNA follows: TGTGCCAGCAGTTCGCCGGGACAGGGGGCCTTGGCTTTCTTT.

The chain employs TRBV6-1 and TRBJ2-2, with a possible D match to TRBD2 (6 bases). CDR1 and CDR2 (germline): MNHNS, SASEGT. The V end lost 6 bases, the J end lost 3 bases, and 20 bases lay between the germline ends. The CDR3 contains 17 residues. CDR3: CASRELAAQADTGELFF. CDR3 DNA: TGTGCCAGCAGAGAATTAGCGGCTCAGGCGGACACCGGGGAGCTGTTTTTT.

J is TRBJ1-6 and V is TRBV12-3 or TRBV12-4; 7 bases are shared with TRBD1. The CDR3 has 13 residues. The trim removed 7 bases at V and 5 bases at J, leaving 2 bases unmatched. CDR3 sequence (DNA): TGTGCCAGCACCCAGGGGGATAATTCACCCCTCCACTTT. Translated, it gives CASTQGDNSPLHF.

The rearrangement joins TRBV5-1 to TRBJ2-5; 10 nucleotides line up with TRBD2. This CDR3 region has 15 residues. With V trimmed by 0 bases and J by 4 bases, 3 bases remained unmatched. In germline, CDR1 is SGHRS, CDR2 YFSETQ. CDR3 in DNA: TGCGCCAGCAGCTTGGTCGCTAGCGGGGGAGAGACCCAGTACTTC. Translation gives CASSLVASGGETQYF.

This chain's CDR3 is CASSIVPLAGSTDTQYF. DNA of the CDR3: TGTGCCAGCAGCATCGTCCCCCTAGCGGGGAGCACAGATACGCAGTATTTT. V and J are TRBV3-1 (or the pseudogene TRBV3-2) and TRBJ2-3; 9 bases map to TRBD2. The CDR3 loop spans 17 amino acids. V gave up 5 bases and J gave up 0 bases; unmatched junction bases: 9. Germline values: CDR1 LGHDT, CDR2 YNNKEL (reference sequence).

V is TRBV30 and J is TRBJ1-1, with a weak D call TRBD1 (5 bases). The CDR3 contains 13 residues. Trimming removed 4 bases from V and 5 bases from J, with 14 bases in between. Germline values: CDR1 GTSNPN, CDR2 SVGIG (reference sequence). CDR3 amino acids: CAWIISGGTEAFF. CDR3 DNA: TGTGCCTGGATCATCTCCGGGGGGACTGAAGCTTTCTTT.

The CDR3 spells CASRAGDTEAFF. CDR3 sequence (DNA): TGTGCCAGCAGAGCAGGGGACACTGAAGCTTTCTTT. This sequence joins TRBV28 and TRBJ1-1; a weak D match, TRBD1 (6 bases). V was shortened by 6 bases and J by 3 bases, with 8 bases between the two germline ends. Germline CDR1 MDHEN, CDR2 SYDVKM. This CDR3 is 12 amino acids long.

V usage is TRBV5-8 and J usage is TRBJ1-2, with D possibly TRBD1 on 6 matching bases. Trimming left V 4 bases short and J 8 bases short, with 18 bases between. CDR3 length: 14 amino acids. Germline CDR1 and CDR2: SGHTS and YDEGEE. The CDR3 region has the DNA TGTGCCAGCAGCCGTCGGACAGTGACTAAAGGCTACACCTTC. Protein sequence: CASSRRTVTKGYTF.

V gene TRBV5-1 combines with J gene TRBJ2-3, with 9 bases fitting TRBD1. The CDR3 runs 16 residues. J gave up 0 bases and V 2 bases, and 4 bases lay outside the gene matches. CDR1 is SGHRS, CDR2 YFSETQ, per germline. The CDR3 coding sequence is TGCGCCAGCAGCTTCTACGGGACAGGGAGCACAGATACGCAGTATTTT. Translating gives CASSFYGTGSTDTQYF.

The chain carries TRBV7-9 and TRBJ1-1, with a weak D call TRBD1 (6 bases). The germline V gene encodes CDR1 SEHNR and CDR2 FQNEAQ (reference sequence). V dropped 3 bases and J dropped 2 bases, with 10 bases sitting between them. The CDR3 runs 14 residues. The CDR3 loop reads CASSLGHLNTEAFF. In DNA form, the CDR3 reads TGTGCCAGCAGCTTGGGACACCTAAACACTGAAGCTTTCTTT.

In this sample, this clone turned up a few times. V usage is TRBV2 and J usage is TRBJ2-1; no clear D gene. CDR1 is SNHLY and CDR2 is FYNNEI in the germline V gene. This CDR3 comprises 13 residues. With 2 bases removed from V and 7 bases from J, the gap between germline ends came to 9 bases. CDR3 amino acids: CASSEQTFNEQFF. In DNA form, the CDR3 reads TGTGCCAGCAGTGAACAGACTTTTAATGAGCAGTTCTTC.

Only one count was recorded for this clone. Written as DNA, the CDR3 is TGCGCCAGCACCGGGAGGGCTAGCGGGGGCTATAGCACAGATACGCAGTATTTT. This translates into CASTGRASGGYSTDTQYF. The J gene is TRBJ2-3, the V gene TRBV10-1; 10 bases are shared with TRBD2. V was clipped by 7 bases and J by 0 bases; unmatched bases: 13. The CDR3 has 18 residues. Germline V gene lookup returns CDR1 WNHNN and CDR2 SYGVQD (reference sequence).

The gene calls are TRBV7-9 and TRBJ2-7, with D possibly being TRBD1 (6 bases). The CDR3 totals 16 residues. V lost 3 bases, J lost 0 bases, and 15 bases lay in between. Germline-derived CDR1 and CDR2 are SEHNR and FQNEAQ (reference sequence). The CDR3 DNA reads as TGTGCCAGCAGCTTTGGGGGCCGGGACGTCTCCTACGAGCAGTACTTC. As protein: CASSFGGRDVSYEQYF.

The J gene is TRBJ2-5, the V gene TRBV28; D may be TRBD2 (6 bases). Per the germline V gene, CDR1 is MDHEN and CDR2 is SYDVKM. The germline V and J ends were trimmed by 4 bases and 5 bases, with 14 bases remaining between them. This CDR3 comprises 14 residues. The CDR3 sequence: CASSSGGETETQYF. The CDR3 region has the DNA TGTGCCAGCAGTTCCGGGGGTGAAACGGAGACCCAGTACTTC.

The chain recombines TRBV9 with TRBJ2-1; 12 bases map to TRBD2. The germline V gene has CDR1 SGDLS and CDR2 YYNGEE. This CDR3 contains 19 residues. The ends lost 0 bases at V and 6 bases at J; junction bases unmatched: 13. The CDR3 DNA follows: TGTGCCAGCAGCGTAGAGGACCCTTCCGCTAGCGGGGGGGCCAATGAGCAGTTCTTC. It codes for CASSVEDPSASGGANEQFF.

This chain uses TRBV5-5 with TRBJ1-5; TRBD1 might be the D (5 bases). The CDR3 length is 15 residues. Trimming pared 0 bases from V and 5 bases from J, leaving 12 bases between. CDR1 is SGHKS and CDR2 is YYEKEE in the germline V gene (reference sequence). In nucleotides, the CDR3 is TGTGCCAGCAGCTTGGGGCTGACAGATTATCAGCCCCAGCATTTT. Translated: CASSLGLTDYQPQHF.

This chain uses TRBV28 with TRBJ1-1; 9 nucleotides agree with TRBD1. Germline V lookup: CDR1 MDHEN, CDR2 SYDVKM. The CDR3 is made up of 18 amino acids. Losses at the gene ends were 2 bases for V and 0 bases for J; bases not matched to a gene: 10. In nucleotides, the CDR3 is TGTGCCAGCAGTTTAGGCCGACAGGGGGTAACGGTGAACACTGAAGCTTTCTTT. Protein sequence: CASSLGRQGVTVNTEAFF.

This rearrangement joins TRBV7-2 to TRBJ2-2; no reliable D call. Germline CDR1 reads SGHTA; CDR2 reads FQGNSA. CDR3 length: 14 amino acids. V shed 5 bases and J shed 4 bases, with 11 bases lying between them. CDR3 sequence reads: CASSPRLSTGELFF. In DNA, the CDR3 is TGTGCCAGCAGCCCCCGGTTGAGCACCGGGGAGCTGTTTTTT. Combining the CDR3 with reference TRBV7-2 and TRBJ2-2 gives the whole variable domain GAGVSQSPSNKVTEKGKDVELRCDPISGHTALYWYRQSLGQGLEFLIYFQGNSAPDKSGLPSDRFSAERTGGSVSTLTIQRTQQEDSAVYLCASSPRLSTGELFFGEGSRLTVL.

The CDR3 is CASSRGGEGRYEQYF. CDR3 sequence (DNA): TGTGCCAGCAGCCGAGGTGGGGAGGGCCGTTACGAGCAGTACTTC. The chain is built from TRBV5-4 and TRBJ2-7; 7 bases match TRBD2. Germline CDR1 reads SGHNT; CDR2 reads YYREEE (reference sequence). CDR3 length: 15 residues. V lost 4 bases, J lost 4 bases, and 11 bases stayed unmatched.

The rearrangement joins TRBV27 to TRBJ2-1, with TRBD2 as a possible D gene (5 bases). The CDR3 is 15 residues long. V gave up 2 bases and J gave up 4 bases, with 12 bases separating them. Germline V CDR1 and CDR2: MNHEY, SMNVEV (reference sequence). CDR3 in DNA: TGTGCCAGCAGTTTAAAGCCGGGGTCGTACAATGAGCAGTTCTTC. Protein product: CASSLKPGSYNEQFF.

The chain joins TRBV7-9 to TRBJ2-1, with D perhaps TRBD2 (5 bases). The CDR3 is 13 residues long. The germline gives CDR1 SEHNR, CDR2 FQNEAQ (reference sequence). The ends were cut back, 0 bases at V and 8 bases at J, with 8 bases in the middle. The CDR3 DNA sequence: TGTGCCAGCAGCTTAGCGCTACTAGATGAGCAGTTCTTC. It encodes CASSLALLDEQFF.

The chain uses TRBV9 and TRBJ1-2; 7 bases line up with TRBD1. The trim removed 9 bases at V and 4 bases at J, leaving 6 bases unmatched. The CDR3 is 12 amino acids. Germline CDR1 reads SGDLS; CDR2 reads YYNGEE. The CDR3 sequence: CATTGETYGYTF. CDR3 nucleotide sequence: TGTGCCACCACAGGGGAAACCTATGGCTACACCTTC.